The subject of this entry is one TCR beta chain. Its antigen is not known. Thawed PBMCs were FACS-sorted into unstimulated CD4+CD25+CD127- regulatory T cells, CD4+CD25- non-regulatory cells, CD4 and CD8 cells. The data derive from a study of Tregs in tolerant kidney transplant recipients. Study-wide points: Donor-specific Treg expansion exceeded global Treg expansion in tolerant patients, suggesting antigen drive.

The ends lost 2 bases at V and 10 bases at J; junction bases unmatched: 3. Germline-derived CDR1 and CDR2 are MDHEN and SYDVKM. The CDR3 has 12 amino acids. The method was immunoSEQ multiplex PCR; TCRdb's version includes in-frame clones alone and lacks a portion of them. Of tens of thousands of clones listed, 85% to 90% are singletons. The material sequenced was CD4+ T cells from blood, taken before the transplant. The source of this sequence is a human donor who received a combined kidney and bone marrow transplant. The chain is built from TRBV28 and TRBJ1-1; TRBD1 matches 8 bases. The DNA of the CDR3 is TGTGCCAGCAGTTTAGTCGGACAGGGAGCTTTCTTT. Residues: CASSLVGQGAFF.